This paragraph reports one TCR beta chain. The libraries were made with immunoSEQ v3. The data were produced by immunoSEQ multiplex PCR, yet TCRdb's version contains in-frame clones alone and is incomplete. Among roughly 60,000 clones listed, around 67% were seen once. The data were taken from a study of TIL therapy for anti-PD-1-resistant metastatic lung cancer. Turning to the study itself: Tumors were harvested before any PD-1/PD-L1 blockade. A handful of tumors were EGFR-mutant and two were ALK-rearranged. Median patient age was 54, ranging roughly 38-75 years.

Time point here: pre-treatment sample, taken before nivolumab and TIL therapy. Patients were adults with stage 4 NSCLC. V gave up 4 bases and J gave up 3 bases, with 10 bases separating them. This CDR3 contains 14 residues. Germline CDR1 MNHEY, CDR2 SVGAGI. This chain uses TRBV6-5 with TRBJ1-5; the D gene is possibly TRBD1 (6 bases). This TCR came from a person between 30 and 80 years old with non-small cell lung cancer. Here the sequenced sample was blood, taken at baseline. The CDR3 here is CASSFRQANQPQHF. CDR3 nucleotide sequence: TGTGCCAGCAGTTTCCGACAGGCCAATCAGCCCCAGCATTTT.